These T cell receptor beta chains were read from a single sample in a study of vaccination and CD4 T cells after COVID-19. No antigen has been assigned to these receptors. Via MiXCR, TCRdb re-called the PCR reads, giving one row per CDR3 protein. In the table there are about 13,000 distinct CDR3 sequences, about 30% of which are singletons. The sample consisted of CD4+ T cells from blood, cultured in vitro. The receptors were gathered from a human donor who had recovered from COVID-19. CDR3s include the opening cysteine and the closing phenylalanine or tryptophan. A D gene is named only where the DNA matches it firmly. Rows give clone size only sometimes, using once, few, many, or a class for an expanded clone.

d_call clone_size j_call v_call cdr3_aa cdr3_nt
TRBD2 . TRBJ2-1 TRBV20-1 CSATTFWAGDHNEQFF TGCAGTGCTACTACCTTTTGGGCGGGAGATCACAATGAGCAGTTCTTC
. . TRBJ1-1 TRBV4-1 CASSSGSRRPGTLYEAFF TGCGCCAGCAGCTCAGGTTCCCGCCGGCCAGGGACACTGTATGAAGCTTTCTTT
TRBD1 . TRBJ1-2 TRBV7-9 CASSLLATGGYGYTF TGTGCCAGCAGCTTACTGGCGACAGGGGGATATGGCTACACCTTC
TRBD1 . TRBJ2-3 TRBV5-5 CASSLATGGSDTQYF TGTGCCAGCAGCTTGGCGACAGGGGGCTCCGATACGCAGTATTTT
. few TRBJ2-7 TRBV2 CASNPPGGLYEQYF TGTGCCAGCAACCCCCCTGGAGGGTTATACGAGCAGTACTTC
TRBD2 once TRBJ2-5 TRBV2 CASSLAEETQYF TGTGCCAGCAGTCTAGCGGAAGAGACCCAGTACTTC
TRBD2 . TRBJ2-1 TRBV4-1 CASSPPPGGSSYNEQFF TGCGCCAGCAGCCCTCCACCCGGCGGGAGCTCCTACAATGAGCAGTTCTTC
TRBD2 . TRBJ2-1 TRBV11-3 CASSLVVAGWNEQFF TGTGCCAGCAGCTTAGTAGTAGCGGGGTGGAATGAGCAGTTCTTC
. . TRBJ2-7 TRBV2 CASHVPPDEQYF TGTGCCAGTCACGTTCCCCCGGACGAGCAGTACTTC
. . TRBJ2-1 TRBV7-9 CASSLTLVGEQFF TGTGCCAGCAGCTTGACCCTGGTCGGTGAGCAGTTCTTC
TRBD2 few TRBJ2-2 TRBV6-1 CASSDIAGFRRELFF TGTGCCAGCAGTGACATAGCGGGATTCCGGCGGGAGCTGTTTTTT
TRBD1 few TRBJ1-5 TRBV27 CASSRTGLNQPQHF TGTGCCAGCAGTCGGACAGGGCTCAATCAGCCCCAGCATTTT
. . TRBJ2-3 TRBV29-1 CSVAPRSTDTQYF TGCAGCGTTGCCCCCCGTAGCACAGATACGCAGTATTTT
TRBD2 . TRBJ2-1 TRBV6-2/TRBV6-3 CASSYRVRRESGNEQFF TGTGCCAGCAGTTATAGAGTACGGCGGGAGTCGGGCAATGAGCAGTTCTTC
TRBD1 few TRBJ1-2 TRBV7-2 CASSTGQGDYGYTF TGTGCCAGCAGCACGGGACAGGGTGACTATGGCTACACCTTC
. few TRBJ1-1 TRBV6-1 CASSVGGAYDTEAFF TGTGCCAGCAGTGTAGGGGGGGCGTATGACACTGAAGCTTTCTTT
TRBD1 . TRBJ2-3 TRBV24-1 CATSGQGQGASDTQYF TGTGCCACCAGTGGGCAGGGACAGGGGGCATCAGATACGCAGTATTTT
. . TRBJ1-5 TRBV4-1 CASSQDLEGISNQPQHF TGCGCCAGCAGCCAAGATCTTGAGGGGATTAGCAATCAGCCCCAGCATTTT
TRBD1 few TRBJ2-7 TRBV2 CASSGRTGGYEQYF TGTGCCAGCAGTGGTAGGACAGGGGGTTACGAGCAGTACTTC
. few TRBJ1-2 TRBV30 CACGSYGYTF TGTGCCTGTGGGAGCTATGGCTACACCTTC
TRBD1 few TRBJ1-5 TRBV5-1 CASSPGTVNQPQHF TGCGCCAGCAGCCCTGGGACAGTCAATCAGCCCCAGCATTTT
TRBD1 . TRBJ1-5 TRBV19 CASSTRQGGRPQHF TGTGCCAGTAGTACGAGACAGGGGGGGAGGCCCCAGCATTTT
TRBD1 . TRBJ1-5 TRBV19 CASSDRGLQGPQHF TGTGCCAGTAGTGACAGGGGCCTTCAGGGGCCCCAGCATTTT
. . TRBJ2-3 TRBV7-3 CASSYIGDTQYF TGTGCCAGCAGCTATATCGGCGATACGCAGTATTTT
. few TRBJ1-2 TRBV6-1 CASKTGRGGGYTF TGTGCCAGCAAGACAGGTCGGGGTGGAGGCTACACCTTC